The rows below give T cell receptor beta chains drawn from one sample of a study of T cell changes during pregnancy in multiple sclerosis. Here immunoSEQ multiplex PCR was the method, and the copy in TCRdb shows in-frame clones only, minus some. This table has roughly 100,000 clones, about 90% appearing once. This specimen consisted of peripheral blood, obtained after pregnancy. These receptors came from a female donor with multiple sclerosis, enrolled in a pregnancy study. Both conserved end residues are part of each CDR3. The listing skips clone size in some rows; elsewhere it reads once, few, many or a size class.

once	TRBV7-2	TRBJ2-5	CASSVTGLVETQYF
.	TRBV6-5	TRBJ2-3	CASSLSGSGTDTQYF
.	TRBV5-1	TRBJ2-7	CASSLEGLAGGEQYF
.	TRBV5-1	TRBJ1-6	CASTAGTVNSPLHF
.	TRBV7-9	TRBJ1-4	CASSPRREKLFF
.	TRBV7-9	TRBJ1-2	CASSLGGTYTF
.	TRBV29-1	TRBJ2-1	CSVEDHNSHYNEQFF
.	TRBV6-1	TRBJ1-4	CASSDTGLVTNEKLFF
.	TRBV6-5	TRBJ2-2	CASWDRANTGELFF
.	TRBV5-4	TRBJ2-1	CASSPRTETYNEQFF
.	TRBV30	TRBJ1-4	CAWSLGQTNEKLFF
.	TRBV19	TRBJ1-5	CASSMPRVDPGQPQHF
.	TRBV5-1	TRBJ2-5	CASSSTGTGKTQYF
once	TRBV7-3	TRBJ2-7	CASSLGLAGGLHEQYF
.	TRBV15	TRBJ2-7	CATSRDPGGVYEQYF
once	TRBV19	TRBJ2-1	CASSQTGYNEQFF
.	TRBV30	TRBJ1-4	CAWEEGRTGEKLFF
.	TRBV5-6	TRBJ2-5	CASSVAGTSGLRETQYF
.	TRBV15	TRBJ2-5	CATSRDRTEETQYF
.	TRBV5-1	TRBJ2-3	CASSSGGSLTDTQYF
.	TRBV5-1	TRBJ2-7	CASRESGTGAYEQYF
.	TRBV28	TRBJ2-1	CASTPRRTSSNEQFF
.	TRBV7-9	TRBJ2-3	CASSLGESIGTDTQYF
.	TRBV5-1	TRBJ1-3	CASSGTGGAGNTIYF
.	TRBV5-1	TRBJ2-7	CASSFVSGGTYEQYF
.	TRBV2	TRBJ1-6	CASSEGQGALRISPLHF
.	TRBV18	TRBJ2-6	CASSLQGASGANVLTF
.	TRBV28	TRBJ2-7	CASRADGISYEQYF
.	TRBV5-4	TRBJ2-1	CASSPLTSGRSNEQFF
few	TRBV19	TRBJ1-1	CASSPNTGGTEAFF
.	TRBV5-4	TRBJ2-7	CASQPGLAVYEQYF
.	TRBV7-3	TRBJ2-4	CASSTWTGELAKNIQYF
.	TRBV18	TRBJ1-2	CASSLTGAAYGYTF
.	TRBV4-2	TRBJ2-1	CASSQAPRGSGGADEQFF
.	TRBV7-2	TRBJ2-3	CASSLWGAGGTISDTQYF
.	TRBV28	TRBJ2-7	CASSSFYEQYF
.	TRBV7-8	TRBJ1-6	CASSFPTGVGPLHF
.	TRBV7-3	TRBJ2-5	CASSVQGGETQYF
.	TRBV6-6	TRBJ2-7	CASSDRGVEQYF
once	TRBV6-5	TRBJ2-1	CASSYSYRNNEQFF
.	TRBV23-1	TRBJ2-7	CASSQSGPTGFDEQYF
.	TRBV6-5	TRBJ2-5	CASRRQETQYF
.	TRBV7-2	TRBJ1-5	CASSLVVDQPQHF
.	TRBV5-4	TRBJ2-3	CASSSGLAGGGTDTQYF
.	TRBV27	TRBJ1-5	CASGTGTGLPQPQHF
.	TRBV7-9	TRBJ1-5	CASSLEGDQPQHF
.	TRBV6-5	TRBJ1-4	CASSYAPGQPKLFF
.	TRBV7-8	TRBJ2-7	CASSWSGGAKQYF
.	TRBV30	TRBJ1-5	CAWSVGRSNQPQHF
.	TRBV30	TRBJ1-1	CAWSPGRGGSDEAFF
.	TRBV7-9	TRBJ1-5	CASSPSARGQPQHF
.	TRBV29-1	TRBJ1-2	CSVGASSLNYGYTF
.	TRBV19	TRBJ2-3	CASSTPGRASTDTQYF
.	TRBV5-4	TRBJ2-7	CASSGPGLAGGTTYEQYF
.	TRBV27	TRBJ2-7	CASSPRLGGGGDEQYF
once	TRBV4-2	TRBJ1-2	CASSQDLGTGYKNYGYTF